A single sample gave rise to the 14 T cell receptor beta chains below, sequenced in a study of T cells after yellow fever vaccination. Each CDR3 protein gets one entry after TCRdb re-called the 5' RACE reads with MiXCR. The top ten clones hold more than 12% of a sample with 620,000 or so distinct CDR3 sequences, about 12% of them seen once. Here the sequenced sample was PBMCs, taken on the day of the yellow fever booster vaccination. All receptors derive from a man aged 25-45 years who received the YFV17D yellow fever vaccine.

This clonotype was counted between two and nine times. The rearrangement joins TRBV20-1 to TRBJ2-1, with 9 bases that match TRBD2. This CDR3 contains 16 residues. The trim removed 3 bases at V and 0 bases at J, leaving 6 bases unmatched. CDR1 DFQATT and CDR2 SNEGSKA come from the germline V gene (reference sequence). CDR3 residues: CSARIFSGSSYNEQFF. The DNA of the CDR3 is TGCAGTGCTAGGATATTTAGCGGGAGCTCCTACAATGAGCAGTTCTTC.

CDR3 sequence reads: CAWSVGGGEQYF. CDR3 sequence (DNA): TGTGCCTGGAGTGTAGGAGGGGGCGAGCAGTACTTC. The chain recombines TRBV30 with TRBJ2-7; the D call may be TRBD1 or TRBD2 (6 bases each). V lost 0 bases, J lost 6 bases, and 9 bases lay in between. Looked up from germline, CDR1 is GTSNPN and CDR2 is SVGIG (reference sequence). This CDR3 has 12 amino acids.

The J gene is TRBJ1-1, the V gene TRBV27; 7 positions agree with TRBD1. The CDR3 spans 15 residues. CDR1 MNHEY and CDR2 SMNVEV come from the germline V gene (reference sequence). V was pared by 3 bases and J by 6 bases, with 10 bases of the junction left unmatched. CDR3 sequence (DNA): TGTGCCAGCAGTTTTGGGTCGCAGGGGGTATCTGAAGCTTTCTTT. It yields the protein CASSFGSQGVSEAFF.

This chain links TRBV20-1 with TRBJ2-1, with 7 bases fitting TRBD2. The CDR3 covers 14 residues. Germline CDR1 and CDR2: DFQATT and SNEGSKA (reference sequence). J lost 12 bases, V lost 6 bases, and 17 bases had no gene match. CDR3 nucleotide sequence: TGCAGTGCCTCGTGGCGGGAGTATGGTGTTCGGCAGTTCTTC. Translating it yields CSASWREYGVRQFF.

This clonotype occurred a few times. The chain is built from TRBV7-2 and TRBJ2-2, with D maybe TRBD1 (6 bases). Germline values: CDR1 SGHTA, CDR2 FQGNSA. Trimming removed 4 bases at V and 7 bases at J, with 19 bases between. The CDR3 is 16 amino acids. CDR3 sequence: CASSSRLWDTGGELFF. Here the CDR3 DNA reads TGTGCCAGCAGCTCAAGACTATGGGACACGGGCGGGGAGCTGTTTTTT.

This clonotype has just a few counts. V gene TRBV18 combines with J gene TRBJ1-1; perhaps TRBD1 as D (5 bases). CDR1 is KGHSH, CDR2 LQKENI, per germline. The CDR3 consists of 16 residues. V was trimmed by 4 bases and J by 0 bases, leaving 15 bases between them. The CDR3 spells CASSLPGTGMNTEAFF. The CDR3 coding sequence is TGTGCCAGCTCACTACCGGGGACGGGCATGAACACTGAAGCTTTCTTT.

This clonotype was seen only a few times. The DNA of the CDR3 is TGCAGTGCGACTAGCTACAATGAGCAGTTCTTC. It codes for CSATSYNEQFF. V gene TRBV20-1 combines with J gene TRBJ2-1, with D possibly TRBD2 on 6 matching bases. Trimming took 6 bases from V and 3 from J, leaving 6 bases between them. Germline CDR1 reads DFQATT; CDR2 reads SNEGSKA (reference sequence). The CDR3 consists of 11 residues.

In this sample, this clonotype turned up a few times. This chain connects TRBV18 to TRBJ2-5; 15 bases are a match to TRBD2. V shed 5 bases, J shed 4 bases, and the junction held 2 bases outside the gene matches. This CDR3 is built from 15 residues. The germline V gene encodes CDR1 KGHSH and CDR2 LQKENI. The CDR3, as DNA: TGTGCCAGCTCAGCGGGACTAGCGGGAGGAGAGACCCAGTACTTC. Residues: CASSAGLAGGETQYF.

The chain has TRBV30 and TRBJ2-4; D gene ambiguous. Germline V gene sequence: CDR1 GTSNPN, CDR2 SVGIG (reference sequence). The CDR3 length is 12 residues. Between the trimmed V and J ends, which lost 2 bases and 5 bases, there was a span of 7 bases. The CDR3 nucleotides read TGTGCCTGGAGTCCAGACCAAAACATTCAGTACTTC. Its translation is CAWSPDQNIQYF.

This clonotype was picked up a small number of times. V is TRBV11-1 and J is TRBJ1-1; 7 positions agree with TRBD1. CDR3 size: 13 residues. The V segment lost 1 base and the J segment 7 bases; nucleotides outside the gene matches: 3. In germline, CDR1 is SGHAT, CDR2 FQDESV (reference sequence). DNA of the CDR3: TGTGCCAGCAGCTTAGACAGGGGTGATGAAGCTTTCTTT. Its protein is CASSLDRGDEAFF.

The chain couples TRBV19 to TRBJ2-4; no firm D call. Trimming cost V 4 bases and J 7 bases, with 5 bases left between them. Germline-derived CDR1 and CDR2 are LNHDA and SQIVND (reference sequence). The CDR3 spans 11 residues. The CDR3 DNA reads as TGTGCCAGTAGTACCCGGAACATTCAGTACTTC. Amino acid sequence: CASSTRNIQYF.

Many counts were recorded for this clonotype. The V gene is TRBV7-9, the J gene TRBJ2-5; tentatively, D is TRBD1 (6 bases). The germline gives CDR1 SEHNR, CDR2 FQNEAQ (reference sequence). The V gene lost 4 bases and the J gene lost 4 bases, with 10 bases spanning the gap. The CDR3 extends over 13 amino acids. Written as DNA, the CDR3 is TGTGCCAGCAGCTCAGGGGTAGGAGAGACCCAGTACTTC. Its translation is CASSSGVGETQYF.

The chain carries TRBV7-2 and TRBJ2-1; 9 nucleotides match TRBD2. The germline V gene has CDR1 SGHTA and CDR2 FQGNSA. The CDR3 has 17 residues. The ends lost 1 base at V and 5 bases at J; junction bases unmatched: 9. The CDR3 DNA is TGTGCCAGCAGCTTAGGACGTTGGCGGGAGGGGGACAATGAGCAGTTCTTC. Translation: CASSLGRWREGDNEQFF. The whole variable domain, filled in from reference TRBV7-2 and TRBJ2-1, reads GAGVSQSPSNKVTEKGKDVELRCDPISGHTALYWYRQSLGQGLEFLIYFQGNSAPDKSGLPSDRFSAERTGGSVSTLTIQRTQQEDSAVYLCASSLGRWREGDNEQFFGPGTRLTVL.

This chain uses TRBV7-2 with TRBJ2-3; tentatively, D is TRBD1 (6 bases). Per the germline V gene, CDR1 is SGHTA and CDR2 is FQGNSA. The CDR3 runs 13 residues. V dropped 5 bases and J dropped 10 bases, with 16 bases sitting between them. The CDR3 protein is CASSPIQGAAQYF. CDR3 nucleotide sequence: TGTGCCAGCAGCCCTATACAGGGTGCGGCGCAGTATTTT. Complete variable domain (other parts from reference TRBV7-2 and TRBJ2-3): GAGVSQSPSNKVTEKGKDVELRCDPISGHTALYWYRQSLGQGLEFLIYFQGNSAPDKSGLPSDRFSAERTGGSVSTLTIQRTQQEDSAVYLCASSPIQGAAQYFGPGTRLTVL.